Sequencing of this T cell receptor (beta chain) was carried out in a study of blood T cell repertoires in COVID-19. Study context: Whether acute or convalescent, the COVID-19 samples came from the United States, Italy and Spain. PBMCs, B-cell-depleted T cells, or T cells provided the cDNA or gDNA that made up the material.

Methods used by the authors: Estimation of nucleated cell counts was performed using reference gene primer amplification. The table came from immunoSEQ multiplex PCR; TCRdb's copy has only in-frame clones and leaves some out. For V, J and clone size, that table is used; D and trimming come from the DNA. The sample holds roughly 140,000 clones, roughly nine tenths seen once. Per germline, CDR1 MNHEY and CDR2 SVGAGI. The length of the CDR3 is 15 residues. V trimming: 7 bases; J trimming: 4 bases; junction bases outside the gene matches: 12. The receptor was derived from a middle-aged woman with acute or convalescent COVID-19. The chain is built from TRBV6-5 and TRBJ1-1, with 7 bases matching TRBD1. Sequencing was done on a sample of peripheral blood. In nucleotides, the CDR3 is TGTGCCAGCAAAACAGGGACAGACTACTTCACTGAAGCTTTCTTT. This encodes CASKTGTDYFTEAFF.